Shown below are 15 T cell receptor beta chains from a single sample sequenced in a study of OX40 agonist ivuxolimab in advanced cancers. Sequencing was performed with immunoSEQ multiplex PCR; in TCRdb, only in-frame clones are kept and a portion is missing. The sample has tens of thousands of clones, approximately 90% seen once. Sequenced here: CD4+ or CD8+ T cells sorted from blood, sampled in a trial of the OX40 agonist ivuxolimab. All receptors derive from an adult with an advanced solid tumor such as melanoma, head and neck, liver or kidney cancer.

The chain employs TRBV21-1 and TRBJ2-2; no check of the table's D call, TRBD1, against the DNA was made. TRBV21-1 constitutes a pseudogene. This CDR3 comprises 14 residues. The CDR3 coding sequence is TGTGCCAGGCGGACATACGCGAACACCGGGGAGCTGTTTTTT. Protein product: CARRTYANTGELFF.

This chain uses TRBV27 with TRBJ2-4; D perhaps matches TRBD1 (6 bases). V was clipped by 6 bases and J by 7 bases, with 10 bases between them. This CDR3 is built from 12 residues. From germline, CDR1 is MNHEY and CDR2 SMNVEV (reference sequence). The CDR3 DNA sequence: TGTGCCAGCAGCCCCGACAGGAACATTCAGTACTTC. Translated: CASSPDRNIQYF.

This sequence joins TRBV27 and TRBJ2-7; TRBD2 matches 10 bases. CDR1 is MNHEY and CDR2 is SMNVEV in the germline V gene (reference sequence). The trim removed 6 bases at V and 2 bases at J, leaving 4 bases unmatched. CDR3 length equals 14 residues. CDR3 in amino acids: CASSSGLAAYEQYF. CDR3 coding DNA: TGTGCCAGCAGCAGTGGACTAGCGGCCTACGAGCAGTACTTC.

The chain carries TRBV5-1 and TRBJ1-2; TRBD1 matches at 7 bases. Per the germline V gene, CDR1 is SGHRS and CDR2 is YFSETQ. The trim removed 0 bases at V and 6 bases at J, leaving 5 bases unmatched. The CDR3 extends over 14 amino acids. The CDR3 DNA reads as TGCGCCAGCAGCTTGGGGACAGGACTTAATGGCTACACCTTC. This encodes CASSLGTGLNGYTF.

The genes are TRBV27 and TRBJ2-7; possible D gene TRBD1, 6 bases. Germline lookup yields CDR1 MNHEY and CDR2 SMNVEV (reference sequence). V lost 11 bases and J lost 6, with 20 bases in between. The CDR3 totals 13 residues. CDR3 amino acids: CAASWVGGREQYF. The DNA for the CDR3 is TGTGCCGCCTCCTGGGTAGGGGGACGCGAGCAGTACTTC.

V usage is TRBV4-2 and J usage is TRBJ2-1; 15 positions agree with TRBD2. The CDR3 runs 15 residues. J gave up 8 bases and V 2 bases, and 1 base lay outside the gene matches. Germline loops: CDR1 LGHNA, CDR2 YNFKEQ. The CDR3 nucleotides are TGTGCCAGCAGCCAAAGGACTAGCGGGGGGGATGAGCAGTTCTTC. It yields the protein CASSQRTSGGDEQFF.

The rearrangement joins TRBV27 to TRBJ1-2; D is unresolved. From germline, CDR1 is MNHEY and CDR2 SMNVEV (reference sequence). The CDR3 runs to 14 residues. Trimming took 3 bases from V and 4 from J, leaving 12 bases between them. The DNA for the CDR3 is TGTGCCAGCAGTTTCATAGACTCATCCTATGGCTACACCTTC. Translation: CASSFIDSSYGYTF.

In its sample, this clone was seen once. The chain carries TRBV7-9 and TRBJ2-7, with 8 bases fitting TRBD2. The CDR3 has 15 residues. Germline V gene sequence: CDR1 SEHNR, CDR2 FQNEAQ (reference sequence). V shed 8 bases, J shed 0 bases, and the junction held 9 bases outside the gene matches. DNA of the CDR3: TGTGCCAGCGAAGGGTTTAGCGGGAACTCCTACGAGCAGTACTTC. It codes for CASEGFSGNSYEQYF.

This chain connects TRBV5-5 to TRBJ2-7; the D gene is possibly TRBD1 (6 bases). Germline CDR1 SGHKS, CDR2 YYEKEE (reference sequence). The CDR3 has 13 amino acids. V lost 0 bases and J 3 bases, leaving 7 bases between the germline ends. In nucleotides, the CDR3 is TGTGCCAGCAGCTTGGGACAGGACTACGAGCAGTACTTC. Translation gives CASSLGQDYEQYF.

This clone showed up just once. The chain carries TRBV30 and TRBJ1-1, with D perhaps matching TRBD1 (5 bases). Germline CDR1 reads GTSNPN; CDR2 reads SVGIG (reference sequence). This CDR3 spans 12 amino acids. Trimming stripped 1 base from V and 11 bases from J, with 14 bases between. The CDR3, as DNA: TGTGCCTGGAGTGAAGTTAGTTGGGGGGCTTTCTTT. Translating gives CAWSEVSWGAFF.

The rearrangement links TRBV18 to TRBJ2-7; the match to TRBD2 covers 9 bases. With 1 base clipped from V and 2 bases from J, the junction kept 18 bases outside the gene matches. This CDR3 region has 20 residues. Germline lookup yields CDR1 KGHSH and CDR2 LQKENI. The CDR3 DNA is TGTGCCAGCTCACCACAGGGGACAGAAGAAAAGCGGGAGGATCCCTACGAGCAGTACTTC. Amino acids: CASSPQGTEEKREDPYEQYF.

A single count supports this clone. The DNA of the CDR3 is TGTGCCAGCAGCTTGTGGGGAGCACTGAACACCGGGGAGCTGTTTTTT. This translates into CASSLWGALNTGELFF. V gene TRBV7-9 combines with J gene TRBJ2-2; possible D gene TRBD2, 5 bases. V lost 3 bases, J lost 1 base, and 12 bases lay in between. The CDR3 consists of 16 residues. In germline, CDR1 is SEHNR, CDR2 FQNEAQ (reference sequence).

This chain connects TRBV16 to TRBJ1-1, with D maybe TRBD1 (6 bases). Germline V gene data show CDR1 as KGHSY and CDR2 as FQNENV. CDR3 length: 12 amino acids. V lost 6 bases to trimming and J lost 7 bases, with 12 bases between them. The DNA for the CDR3 is TGTGCCAGCAGTTACACAGGGTATGAAGCTTTCTTT. Translation gives CASSYTGYEAFF.

CDR3 DNA sequence: TGCAGCGTTGTTAGGGACACTCAAAACACCGGGGAGCTGTTTTTT. It encodes CSVVRDTQNTGELFF. The J gene is TRBJ2-2, the V gene TRBV29-1, with a weak D call TRBD1 (6 bases). Per germline, CDR1 SQVTM and CDR2 ANQGSEA. The CDR3 is 15 residues long. Trimming left V 4 bases short and J 2 bases short, with 14 bases between.

This clone showed up just once. V is TRBV5-6 and J is TRBJ1-1, with 7 bases aligning to TRBD1. This CDR3 is built from 15 residues. CDR1 and CDR2 from the germline V gene are SGHDT and YYEEEE. Trimming cost V 0 bases and J 10 bases; bases outside gene matches: 12. CDR3 nucleotide sequence: TGTGCCAGCAGCTTGGCCAGGGACAGCCAGGGTGTAGCTTTCTTT. Residues: CASSLARDSQGVAFF.